This TCR beta chain was obtained from a study of T cell responses to AZD1222 COVID-19 vaccine. The germline V gene encodes CDR1 SGHNT and CDR2 YYREEE (reference sequence). V lost 2 bases and J lost 1; bases outside the gene matches: 2. The CDR3 runs 14 residues. Study-wide results and caveats: In a largely white British group with more females than males, clonal diversity was possibly underestimated. Unmutated variant regions are reportedly the target of nearly half of TCRs that are spike-specific. Researchers report vaccine-associated CD4 TCRs spanning spike, with dominance at 160-218 and 743-854. When two AZD1222 doses had been given, Spike-specific TCR breadth and depth rose.

Libraries were prepared by immunoSEQ multiplex PCR; TCRdb keeps only in-frame clonotypes and omits some of them. The sample holds about 140,000 clones; 85% to 90% are singletons and the top ten take roughly 3%. Concerning this clone itself: Its matching antigen is unknown.

The clonotype was recovered from an adult in good health. V is TRBV5-4 and J is TRBJ1-1; TRBD1 matches at 7 bases. The material was peripheral blood, obtained on day 0 of AZD1222 vaccination. CDR3 coding DNA: TGTGCCAGCAGCTTAGACAGGGAGAACACTGAAGCTTTCTTT. This translates into CASSLDRENTEAFF. The whole variable domain, remainder taken from reference TRBV5-4 and TRBJ1-1, is ETGVTQSPTHLIKTRGQQVTLRCSSQSGHNTVSWYQQALGQGPQFIFQYYREEENGRGNFPPRFSGLQFPNYSSELNVNALELDDSALYLCASSLDRENTEAFFGQGTRLTVV.